Shown below are 5 T cell receptor beta chains from a single sample sequenced in a study of T cell repertoires in cytomegalovirus infection (dated by TCRdb to the late 2010s). The instrument was an Illumina HiSeq 1500. The raw public reads went through TCRdb reprocessing: fastp at Q25, MiXCR clone calling, in-frame beta chains kept. When rows share a CDR3 protein, they turn into one entry using the most common DNA and genes. The sample contains hundreds of thousands of distinct CDR3 sequences, under 20% of them found a single time. The ten largest make up more than 10% of the sample. The sequencing input was PBMCs. These receptors all stem from a human donor in good health (CMV status not recorded). Some clones in this sample may be carry-over from other donors' samples.

The chain couples TRBV4-1 to TRBJ2-7, with D possibly being TRBD1 (6 bases). V was pared by 3 bases and J by 0 bases, with 12 bases between. The CDR3 has 15 residues. From germline, CDR1 is MGHRA and CDR2 YSYEKL. The CDR3 loop reads CASSQPTGSSYEQYF. CDR3 coding DNA: TGCGCCAGCAGCCAGCCTACAGGGAGCTCCTACGAGCAGTACTTC.

The rearrangement links TRBV6-5 to TRBJ2-7; possible D gene TRBD1, 5 bases. The V gene's germline CDR1 is MNHEY and CDR2 SVGAGI. The CDR3 is 14 amino acids. Trimming stripped 5 bases from V and 2 bases from J, with 13 bases between. CDR3: CASSPQDTTYEQYF. The CDR3 DNA reads TGTGCCAGCAGTCCCCAGGACACCACCTACGAGCAGTACTTC.

This clonotype has a count of ten or more. In nucleotides, the CDR3 is TGTGCCAGCAGCCAAGATACTACAGGTAGCTCCTACGAGCAGTACTTC. It yields the protein CASSQDTTGSSYEQYF. The rearrangement uses TRBV4-2 and TRBJ2-7; perhaps TRBD1 as D (5 bases). Germline values: CDR1 LGHNA, CDR2 YNFKEQ. CDR3 length: 16 amino acids. With 0 bases removed from V and 0 bases from J, the gap between germline ends came to 12 bases.

This rearrangement joins TRBV7-9 to TRBJ2-7, with D possibly being TRBD2 (6 bases). There are 14 residues in the CDR3. The V gene lost 1 base and the J gene lost 5 bases, with 12 bases spanning the gap. Germline CDR1 is SEHNR and CDR2 is FQNEAQ (reference sequence). The CDR3 bases are TGTGCCAGCAGCTTAGAGATGCGGGGCCACGAGCAGTACTTC. Protein product: CASSLEMRGHEQYF.

Many counts were recorded for this clonotype. The gene calls are TRBV7-9 and TRBJ2-7; perhaps TRBD2 as D (6 bases). In germline, CDR1 is SEHNR, CDR2 FQNEAQ (reference sequence). Between the trimmed V and J ends, which lost 5 bases and 6 bases, there was a span of 17 bases. This CDR3 is 14 amino acids long. The CDR3 reads CASSPPGSPSEQYF. CDR3 coding DNA: TGTGCCAGCAGCCCACCCGGGAGCCCCTCCGAGCAGTACTTC.